These 3 T cell receptor beta chains share one sample of origin, sequenced in a study of tumor-infiltrating lymphocytes in primary liver carcinoma. Reverse transcription of approximately 0.55 ug total RNA with a constant-region primer produced TCR beta cDNA. Three-round nested multiplex PCR performed with slightly modified ARM-PCR produced the TCR beta libraries. The study ran its first two PCR rounds for about 11 cycles each, using TRBV1-TRBV30 forward primers and a C-beta reverse primer. TCRdb itself ran the multiplex PCR reads through MiXCR, one entry per CDR3 protein. This table holds tens of thousands of distinct CDR3 sequences, approximately 72% found once. From unsorted bulk tissue weighing 20-30 mg, DNA and RNA were co-extracted. Sequencing was performed on liver tumor tissue from sampling region 1. As to subset: tumor region T1, superior pole. The receptor set was obtained from a man aged 35-49 years with primary liver carcinoma and hepatitis B virus infection.

This clonotype was seen repeatedly, ten times or more. The chain employs TRBV7-9 and TRBJ2-1; TRBD2 aligns across 8 bases. This CDR3 region has 15 residues. Germline V lookup: CDR1 SEHNR, CDR2 FQNEAQ (reference sequence). V was clipped by 7 bases and J by 0 bases; unmatched bases: 5. The CDR3 loop reads CASTFSGGSYNEQFF. DNA for the CDR3: TGTGCCAGCACCTTCAGCGGGGGCTCCTACAATGAGCAGTTCTTC.

This clonotype came up many times. The chain is built from TRBV5-1 and TRBJ1-1; D unclear. The V end lost 0 bases, the J end lost 0 bases, and 6 bases lay between the germline ends. Germline CDR1 is SGHRS and CDR2 is YFSETQ. The CDR3 runs to 14 residues. The CDR3, as DNA: TGCGCCAGCAGCTTGGACAGCATGAACACTGAAGCTTTCTTT. It specifies CASSLDSMNTEAFF.

About this clonotype itself: The junction differs from germline at one of its ends, possibly a read error. The chain joins TRBV5-1 to TRBJ2-1, with D possibly matching TRBD2 (5 bases). Per the germline V gene, CDR1 is SGHRS and CDR2 is YFSETQ. The CDR3 spans 14 residues. This chain's CDR3 is CASSPDWGNNEQFF. CDR3 coding DNA: TGCGCCAGCAGCCCGGACTGGGGAAACAATGAGCAGTTTTTC.